Presented here are 27 T cell receptor beta chains from one specimen sequenced in a study of Ad26.COV2.S vaccination and SARS-CoV-2 variants. The method was immunoSEQ multiplex PCR; TCRdb's version includes in-frame clones alone and lacks a portion of them. The sample carries some 340,000 clones, around 85% recorded once. The treatment is: 15 to 20 received Ad26.COV2.S at low or high dose, single or two shots; 5 received placebo; per-sample allocation not given. Collection of the samples took place on day 63 after the first injection of vaccine or placebo. The sample consisted of peripheral blood, taken in a trial of Ad26.COV2.S vaccine versus placebo. The receptors come from a person between 18 and 65 years old who received the Ad26.COV2.S COVID-19 vaccine or a placebo.

This chain joins TRBV18 and TRBJ1-5; a possible D gene is TRBD1 (5 bases). Germline CDR1 KGHSH, CDR2 LQKENI. The CDR3 is 13 residues long. Trimming shortened V by 2 bases and J by 7 bases, and 9 bases separated the two germline ends. CDR3 sequence: CASSPSGNQPQHF. CDR3 DNA: TGTGCCAGCTCACCATCAGGGAACCAGCCCCAGCATTTT.

This clone was detected many times. V usage is TRBV6-5 and J usage is TRBJ2-5, with 12 bases lining up with TRBD2. Germline assignment: CDR1 MNHEY and CDR2 SVGAGI. CDR3 length: 14 amino acids. With V trimmed by 10 bases and J by 1 base, 4 bases remained unmatched. The CDR3, as DNA: TGTGCCACCGGACTAGCGGGGATCCAAGAGACCCAGTACTTC. Translation: CATGLAGIQETQYF.

The CDR3 is CASSQPGQGSYEQYF. The CDR3 DNA follows: TGCGCCAGCAGCCAACCGGGACAGGGCTCCTACGAGCAGTACTTC. J is TRBJ2-7 and V is TRBV4-1; 9 nucleotides align to TRBD1. CDR1 MGHRA and CDR2 YSYEKL come from the germline V gene. V shed 2 bases, J shed 0 bases, and the junction held 2 bases outside the gene matches. The CDR3 is made up of 15 amino acids.

This clone was recorded only once. V usage is TRBV19 and J usage is TRBJ1-4; 8 positions agree with TRBD1. Per the germline V gene, CDR1 is LNHDA and CDR2 is SQIVND (reference sequence). CDR3 size: 15 residues. J was trimmed by 3 bases and V by 4 bases; bases with no gene match: 4. The CDR3 is CASSRGTGANEKLFF. The DNA for the CDR3 is TGTGCCAGTAGTAGAGGGACAGGTGCTAATGAAAAACTGTTTTTT.

This clone was counted once. A much larger clone lies one base from this, so it may be a read error. The chain employs TRBV5-5 and TRBJ2-2; 10 bases line up with TRBD2. CDR3 length equals 16 residues. CDR1 SGHKS and CDR2 YYEKEE come from the germline V gene (reference sequence). Unmatched junction bases numbered 8, after V lost 4 bases and J lost 5 bases. CDR3 loop: CASSVSGGAGTGELFF. CDR3 coding DNA: TGTGCCAGCAGCGTGAGCGGGGGGGCCGGGACCGGGGAGCTGTTTTTT.

V and J are TRBV5-1 and TRBJ2-5; maybe TRBD1 (6 bases). CDR1 is SGHRS and CDR2 is YFSETQ in the germline V gene. The V and J ends lost 0 bases and 4 bases respectively, with 10 bases between them. The CDR3 extends over 14 amino acids. The chain's CDR3 is CASSLVGGPETQYF. In DNA, the CDR3 is TGCGCCAGCAGCTTGGTAGGGGGTCCAGAGACCCAGTACTTC. The complete variable domain, with remaining parts taken from reference TRBV5-1 and TRBJ2-5, reads KAGVTQTPRYLIKTRGQQVTLSCSPISGHRSVSWYQQTPGQGLQFLFEYFSETQRNKGNFPGRFSGRQFSNSRSEMNVSTLELGDSALYLCASSLVGGPETQYFGPGTRLLVL.

The chain is built from TRBV5-4 and TRBJ2-5, with D unresolved. V was clipped by 2 bases and J by 4 bases, with 9 bases between them. CDR1 is SGHNT, CDR2 YYREEE, per germline (reference sequence). The CDR3 consists of 13 residues. The CDR3 loop reads CASSFLASETQYF. CDR3 DNA: TGTGCCAGCAGCTTCTTAGCATCAGAGACCCAGTACTTC.

This clone has just one count. V gene TRBV24-1 combines with J gene TRBJ2-5; 7 bases match TRBD1. CDR3 length: 15 residues. The V segment lost 3 bases and the J segment 2 bases; nucleotides outside the gene matches: 5. Germline values: CDR1 KGHDR, CDR2 SFDVKD. This CDR3 is CATSDTQGSQETQYF. The CDR3, as DNA: TGTGCCACCAGTGATACACAGGGGTCACAAGAGACCCAGTACTTC.

This chain links TRBV11-2 with TRBJ2-6; D unclear. The CDR3 length is 16 residues. CDR1 is SGHAT, CDR2 FQNNGV, per germline. The V and J ends lost 0 bases and 4 bases respectively, with 10 bases between them. In DNA form, the CDR3 reads TGTGCCAGCAGCTTAGATCCAGGCGCAGGGGCCAACGTCCTGACTTTC. Translating gives CASSLDPGAGANVLTF.

A remark on this clone: This sample also contains other DNA sequences that code for the same CDR3. The rearrangement links TRBV5-1 to TRBJ2-5, with 7 bases fitting TRBD1. There are 14 residues in the CDR3. The germline CDR1 and CDR2 sequences are SGHRS and YFSETQ. Trimming cost V 0 bases and J 3 bases; bases outside gene matches: 2. The CDR3, as DNA: TGCGCCAGCAGCTTGGGGCAGGGGGAAGAGACCCAGTACTTC. It encodes CASSLGQGEETQYF. Supplemented by reference TRBV5-1 and TRBJ2-5, the full variable domain reads KAGVTQTPRYLIKTRGQQVTLSCSPISGHRSVSWYQQTPGQGLQFLFEYFSETQRNKGNFPGRFSGRQFSNSRSEMNVSTLELGDSALYLCASSLGQGEETQYFGPGTRLLVL.

The chain joins TRBV6-5 to TRBJ2-7, with D tentatively TRBD1 (6 bases). Trimming stripped 6 bases from V and 4 bases from J, with 19 bases between. The CDR3 has 15 amino acids. Germline CDR1 and CDR2: MNHEY and SVGAGI. The CDR3 DNA follows: TGTGCCAGCAGCCCCGGACAGAATCGAGATTACGAGCAGTACTTC. Its translation: CASSPGQNRDYEQYF.

The V call is TRBV5-8, the J call TRBJ2-7; 8 bases are a match to TRBD1. Germline CDR1 SGHTS, CDR2 YDEGEE. After removal of 0 bases from V and 6 bases from J, the junction contained 8 bases not matched to a gene. The CDR3 consists of 15 residues. The CDR3 DNA follows: TGTGCCAGCAGCTTGGATCAGGGGGCGCGGATCGAGCAGTACTTC. This codes for CASSLDQGARIEQYF. The whole variable domain, filled in from reference TRBV5-8 and TRBJ2-7, reads EAGVTQSPTHLIKTRGQQATLRCSPISGHTSVYWYQQALGLGLQFLLWYDEGEERNRGNFPPRFSGRQFPNYSSELNVNALELEDSALYLCASSLDQGARIEQYFGPGTRLTVT.

This chain joins TRBV27 and TRBJ1-2, with TRBD1 as a possible D gene (6 bases). V was cut by 2 bases and J by 8 bases, with 15 bases left in between. The germline CDR1 and CDR2 sequences are MNHEY and SMNVEV (reference sequence). The CDR3 runs to 14 residues. DNA of the CDR3: TGTGCCAGCAGTTTAATCCAGGGGAACGAAGGCTACACCTTC. The encoded protein is CASSLIQGNEGYTF.

V usage is TRBV10-3 and J usage is TRBJ1-1, with D possibly TRBD1 on 6 matching bases. CDR1 is ENHRY and CDR2 is SYGVKD in the germline V gene. The V end was cut by 10 bases, the J end by 0 bases, with 12 bases between. The CDR3 sequence is 13 residues long. The CDR3 is CATEGGLNTEAFF. CDR3 DNA sequence: TGTGCCACCGAGGGGGGTCTGAACACTGAAGCTTTCTTT.

This chain joins TRBV2 and TRBJ1-2; TRBD1 might be the D (5 bases). This CDR3 spans 13 amino acids. The germline V gene has CDR1 SNHLY and CDR2 FYNNEI. Trimming took 7 bases from V and 2 from J, leaving 11 bases between them. Here the CDR3 DNA reads TGTGCCAGCATCGAGGACACCAACTATGGCTACACCTTC. Its translation: CASIEDTNYGYTF.

The CDR3 DNA follows: TGTGCCAGCACGGCGCGGGGGGCCCGGACGCAGTATTTT. Amino acids: CASTARGARTQYF. V is TRBV6-5 and J is TRBJ2-3, with 8 nucleotides matching TRBD2. Germline loops: CDR1 MNHEY, CDR2 SVGAGI. The CDR3 spans 13 residues. With V trimmed by 7 bases and J by 9 bases, 9 bases remained unmatched.

The chain's CDR3 is CASSPRQGPYEQYF. In DNA form, the CDR3 reads TGTGCCAGCAGCCCAAGACAGGGCCCCTACGAGCAGTACTTC. The chain links TRBV9 to TRBJ2-7; 7 bases agree with TRBD1. The CDR3 extends over 14 amino acids. Germline assignment: CDR1 SGDLS and CDR2 YYNGEE. With V trimmed by 4 bases and J by 2 bases, 6 bases remained unmatched. Supplemented by reference TRBV9 and TRBJ2-7, the full variable domain reads DSGVTQTPKHLITATGQRVTLRCSPRSGDLSVYWYQQSLDQGLQFLIQYYNGEERAKGNILERFSAQQFPDLHSELNLSSLELGDSALYFCASSPRQGPYEQYFGPGTRLTVT.

V usage is TRBV5-5 and J usage is TRBJ1-5; TRBD1 agrees at 7 bases. This CDR3 comprises 18 residues. The germline V gene has CDR1 SGHKS and CDR2 YYEKEE (reference sequence). Unmatched junction bases numbered 10, after V lost 0 bases and J lost 1 base. CDR3 sequence (DNA): TGTGCCAGCAGCTTGGATTTGACAGGGAGTTGGAGCAATCAGCCCCAGCATTTT. It is translated as CASSLDLTGSWSNQPQHF.

The CDR3 loop reads CASSIASGDQETQYF. The CDR3 nucleotides read TGTGCCAGTAGTATAGCCTCGGGCGACCAAGAGACCCAGTACTTC. The chain uses TRBV19 and TRBJ2-5, with unresolved D. V was clipped by 1 base and J by 0 bases, with 9 bases between them. From germline, CDR1 is LNHDA and CDR2 SQIVND (reference sequence). The CDR3 is 15 amino acids.

The sample holds a few counts of this clone. V gene TRBV28 combines with J gene TRBJ1-2; 8 bases align to TRBD1. The CDR3 has 15 residues. Looked up from germline, CDR1 is MDHEN and CDR2 is SYDVKM. The V segment lost 2 bases and the J segment 5 bases; nucleotides outside the gene matches: 7. CDR3 nucleotide sequence: TGTGCCAGCAGTTTAAAGAACCAGGGGGCGTATGGCTACACCTTC. Translated: CASSLKNQGAYGYTF.

The rearrangement joins TRBV24-1 to TRBJ2-2, with D uncertain. V dropped 6 bases and J dropped 0 bases, with 4 bases sitting between them. Germline CDR1 and CDR2: KGHDR and SFDVKD. There are 13 residues in the CDR3. The CDR3 bases are TGTGCCACCAGTTGGACGAACACCGGGGAGCTGTTTTTT. It specifies CATSWTNTGELFF.

The genes are TRBV7-9 and TRBJ2-5; 14 bases are a match to TRBD2. The CDR3 consists of 15 residues. With V trimmed by 6 bases and J by 1 base, 1 base remained unmatched. Germline V gene lookup returns CDR1 SEHNR and CDR2 FQNEAQ (reference sequence). The CDR3 coding sequence is TGTGCCAGCAGGACTAGCGGGGGGGTCCAAGAGACCCAGTACTTC. Residues: CASRTSGGVQETQYF.

This sequence joins TRBV27 and TRBJ2-2; perhaps TRBD2 as D (6 bases). The CDR3 spans 16 residues. Trimming took off 5 bases at V and 5 bases at J, with 18 bases between the two ends. Germline loops: CDR1 MNHEY, CDR2 SMNVEV (reference sequence). CDR3 in amino acids: CASSGTRETGTGELFF. The CDR3, as DNA: TGTGCCAGCAGTGGGACTCGGGAGACTGGGACCGGGGAGCTGTTTTTT.

This clone appeared once. The chain carries TRBV4-1 and TRBJ2-7; 11 bases are shared with TRBD2. J was trimmed by 3 bases and V by 0 bases; bases with no gene match: 7. This CDR3 comprises 17 residues. CDR1 is MGHRA and CDR2 is YSYEKL in the germline V gene. CDR3 nucleotides: TGCGCCAGCAGCCAAGAGGATGGAGGACTAGCGGGCTACGAGCAGTACTTC. This translates into CASSQEDGGLAGYEQYF.

This rearrangement joins TRBV6-5 to TRBJ2-5; maybe TRBD2 (5 bases). Germline CDR1 MNHEY, CDR2 SVGAGI. The CDR3 has 14 amino acids. V lost 0 bases to trimming and J lost 2 bases, with 7 bases between them. DNA of the CDR3: TGTGCCAGCAGTTACTCTCCGGGACAAGAGACCCAGTACTTC. Protein sequence: CASSYSPGQETQYF.

The J gene is TRBJ1-1, the V gene TRBV5-1; the D gene is possibly TRBD1 (6 bases). Per germline, CDR1 SGHRS and CDR2 YFSETQ. This CDR3 contains 15 residues. The V and J ends lost 3 bases and 0 bases respectively, with 12 bases between them. The CDR3: CASSSPDRMNTEAFF. The CDR3 DNA reads TGCGCCAGCAGCTCGCCCGACAGGATGAACACTGAAGCTTTCTTT.

CDR3 nucleotide sequence: TGTGCCAGCAGCCCTACAGGGGACAATTCACCCCTCCACTTT. Protein product: CASSPTGDNSPLHF. The J gene is TRBJ1-6, the V gene TRBV7-9; 7 nucleotides align to TRBD1. Trimming took 5 bases from V and 7 from J; bases not matched to a gene: 5. The CDR3 is 14 residues long. Looked up from germline, CDR1 is SEHNR and CDR2 is FQNEAQ (reference sequence).